This entry concerns a single TCR beta chain. The antigen is undetermined. The data were obtained in a study of cytomegalovirus exposure and HLA in healthy donors. The germline CDR1 and CDR2 sequences are KGHSH and LQKENI. The CDR3 runs to 14 residues. Trimming left V 3 bases short and J 6 bases short, with 15 bases between. General study findings and limits: For presence/absence analyses, sequencing depth was assumed to be roughly uniform across donors.

The study ran its PCR with 60 Vbeta and 13 Jbeta primers. Assay used: immunoSEQ multiplex PCR; TCRdb lists only in-frame clones, some missing. The data hold about 110,000 clones, with roughly 70% observed a single time. Sequenced input: PBMCs. This clonotype was sampled from a male donor in good health and CMV-seropositive. V and J are TRBV18 and TRBJ2-7; a possible D gene is TRBD2 (6 bases). This CDR3 is CASSPGLQTGEQYF. CDR3 coding DNA: TGTGCCAGCTCACCGGGACTCCAGACTGGCGAGCAGTACTTC.